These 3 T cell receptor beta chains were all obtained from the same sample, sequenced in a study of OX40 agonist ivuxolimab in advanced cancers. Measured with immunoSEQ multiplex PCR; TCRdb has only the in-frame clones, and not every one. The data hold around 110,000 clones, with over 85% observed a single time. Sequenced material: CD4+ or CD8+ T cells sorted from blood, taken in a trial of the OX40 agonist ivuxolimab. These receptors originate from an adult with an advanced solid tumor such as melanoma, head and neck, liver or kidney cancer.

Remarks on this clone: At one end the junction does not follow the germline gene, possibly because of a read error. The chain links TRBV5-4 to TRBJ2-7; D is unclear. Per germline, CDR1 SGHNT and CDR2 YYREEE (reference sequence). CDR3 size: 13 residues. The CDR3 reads CASSQDEDYEQYF. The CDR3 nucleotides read TGCGCCAGCAGCCAAGACGAAGACTACGAGCAGTACTTC.

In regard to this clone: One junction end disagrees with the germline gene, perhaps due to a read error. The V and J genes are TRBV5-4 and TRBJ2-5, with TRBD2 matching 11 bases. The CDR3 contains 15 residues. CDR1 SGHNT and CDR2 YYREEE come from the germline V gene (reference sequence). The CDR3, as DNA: TGTGCCAGCAGCGTGACTAGCGGGATTCAAGAGGCCCAGTACTTC. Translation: CASSVTSGIQEAQYF.

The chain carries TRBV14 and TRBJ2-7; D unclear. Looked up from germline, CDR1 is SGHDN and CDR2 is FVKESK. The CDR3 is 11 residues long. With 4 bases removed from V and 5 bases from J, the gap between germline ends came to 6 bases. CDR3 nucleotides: TGTGCCAGCAGCCTCGTGAACGAGCAGTACTTC. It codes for CASSLVNEQYF.